Following are 13 T cell receptor beta chains from one sample sequenced in a study of beta chain features in type 1 diabetes. The sequenced template was cDNA made from the entire isolated RNA. Sequencing used immunoSEQ multiplex PCR; TCRdb keeps in-frame clones, though not all of them. The repertoire includes around 500,000 clones, about an eighth of them detected once, and about 0.042% sits in the top ten. Source material: naive CD4+ T cells from blood. Source of these receptors: a woman between 18 and 29 years old in good health.

This clone showed up just a few times. The V gene is TRBV6-1, the J gene TRBJ2-1; 8 positions match TRBD1. CDR1 is MNHNS and CDR2 is SASEGT in the germline V gene. J lost 9 bases, V lost 2 bases, and 0 bases had no gene match. The CDR3 contains 12 residues. CDR3 nucleotide sequence: TGTGCCAGCAGTGAAACAGGGGGTGAGCAGTTCTTC. Protein: CASSETGGEQFF.

This chain connects TRBV29-1 to TRBJ2-1, with D perhaps matching TRBD1 (6 bases). V lost 0 bases and J lost 9, with 9 bases in between. Germline values: CDR1 SQVTM, CDR2 ANQGSEA. This CDR3 contains 12 residues. CDR3 sequence: CSVEEQGIEQFF. CDR3 coding DNA: TGCAGCGTTGAAGAGCAGGGGATTGAGCAGTTCTTC.

This clone was seen only a few times. V usage is TRBV7-2 and J usage is TRBJ2-1, with D unresolved. The germline V gene has CDR1 SGHTA and CDR2 FQGNSA. This CDR3 spans 15 amino acids. V lost 1 base and J 4 bases, leaving 11 bases between the germline ends. The CDR3 DNA sequence: TGTGCCAGCAGCTTAGGTTTTGCGGTTTACAATGAGCAGTTCTTC. It yields the protein CASSLGFAVYNEQFF.

This chain connects TRBV9 to TRBJ2-1; D is ambiguous. CDR3 length: 16 residues. The V gene lost 3 bases and the J gene lost 2 bases, with 15 bases spanning the gap. Germline CDR1 and CDR2: SGDLS and YYNGEE. DNA of the CDR3: TGTGCCAGCAGCGCACACGAGGTGTTAGCCTACAATGAGCAGTTCTTC. Its translation is CASSAHEVLAYNEQFF. Full variable domain (rest looked up from reference TRBV9 and TRBJ2-1): DSGVTQTPKHLITATGQRVTLRCSPRSGDLSVYWYQQSLDQGLQFLIQYYNGEERAKGNILERFSAQQFPDLHSELNLSSLELGDSALYFCASSAHEVLAYNEQFFGPGTRLTVL.

The rearrangement links TRBV4-3 to TRBJ2-2; 7 bases align to TRBD1. The germline gives CDR1 LGHNA, CDR2 YSLEER. The CDR3 length is 15 residues. With 2 bases clipped from V and 7 bases from J, the junction kept 7 bases outside the gene matches. In DNA form, the CDR3 reads TGCGCCAGCAGCCAAAGAGACAGGGTCAGCGGGGAGCTGTTTTTT. This gives the protein CASSQRDRVSGELFF.

The CDR3 spells CASSAPSQGYTDTQYF. The CDR3 nucleotides are TGTGCCAGCAGCGCGCCCTCACAGGGGTACACAGATACGCAGTATTTT. The V and J genes are TRBV7-9 and TRBJ2-3; 7 bases agree with TRBD1. From germline, CDR1 is SEHNR and CDR2 FQNEAQ (reference sequence). Trimming removed 5 bases from V and 2 bases from J; junction bases left unmatched: 10. The CDR3 has 16 amino acids.

The sample holds a few counts of this clone. The V call is TRBV29-1, the J call TRBJ2-5, with a weak D call TRBD2 (5 bases). This CDR3 spans 15 amino acids. The V gene lost 7 bases and the J gene lost 4 bases, with 22 bases spanning the gap. Germline V gene data show CDR1 as SQVTM and CDR2 as ANQGSEA. In nucleotides, the CDR3 is TGCAGCGGTGACGCGGGTCGAAGGGTTTCAGAGACCCAGTACTTC. It is translated as CSGDAGRRVSETQYF.

The chain carries TRBV4-1 and TRBJ2-6; no clear D gene. The CDR3 is 16 residues long. CDR1 and CDR2 (germline): MGHRA, YSYEKL. The germline V and J ends were trimmed by 2 bases and 0 bases, with 8 bases remaining between them. The CDR3, as DNA: TGCGCCAGCAGCCAATTGGGCCACTCTGGGGCCAACGTCCTGACTTTC. Its translation is CASSQLGHSGANVLTF.

This clone has a handful of counts. The chain carries TRBV4-3 and TRBJ2-3, with 9 bases matching TRBD2. V lost 0 bases to trimming and J lost 1 base; unmatched junction nucleotides: 14. Per the germline V gene, CDR1 is LGHNA and CDR2 is YSLEER. The CDR3 totals 20 residues. This CDR3 is CASSQEGWYGGREGTDTQYF. The CDR3 DNA reads as TGCGCCAGCAGCCAAGAGGGATGGTATGGCGGGAGGGAAGGCACAGATACGCAGTATTTT.

This clone was seen only a few times. The chain couples TRBV7-2 to TRBJ2-4, with D perhaps given as TRBD1 or TRBD2 (5 bases each). Germline CDR1 is SGHTA and CDR2 is FQGNSA. This CDR3 spans 12 amino acids. Trimming left V 1 base short and J 7 bases short, with 5 bases between. The CDR3 DNA reads TGTGCCAGCAGCTTAGGGGGGAACATTCAGTACTTC. The encoded protein is CASSLGGNIQYF.

There are a few counts of this clone. The chain carries TRBV25-1 and TRBJ2-5; 11 bases match TRBD1. The V and J ends lost 8 bases and 2 bases, in that order; junction bases with no gene match: 10. The CDR3 runs to 16 residues. Germline assignment: CDR1 MGHDK and CDR2 SYGVNS. The CDR3 DNA reads TGTGCCAGCCGACCCCCCGGGACAGGGGGACAAGAGACCCAGTACTTC. This codes for CASRPPGTGGQETQYF.

This clone was seen more than once but under ten times. The chain recombines TRBV19 with TRBJ2-7; the D gene is possibly TRBD2 (6 bases). With 6 bases removed from V and 0 bases from J, the gap between germline ends came to 12 bases. The CDR3 has 14 amino acids. From germline, CDR1 is LNHDA and CDR2 SQIVND (reference sequence). CDR3 loop: CASRGLDGSYEQYF. The CDR3 DNA follows: TGTGCCAGTAGGGGACTGGACGGCTCCTACGAGCAGTACTTC.

The V and J genes are TRBV5-1 and TRBJ2-7, with 7 bases fitting TRBD1. Unmatched junction bases numbered 7, after V lost 4 bases and J lost 0 bases. This CDR3 region has 15 residues. Germline CDR1 and CDR2: SGHRS and YFSETQ. The CDR3 DNA is TGCGCCAGCAGCGGACGACAGGGCAGCTCCTACGAGCAGTACGTC. It yields the protein CASSGRQGSSYEQYV.